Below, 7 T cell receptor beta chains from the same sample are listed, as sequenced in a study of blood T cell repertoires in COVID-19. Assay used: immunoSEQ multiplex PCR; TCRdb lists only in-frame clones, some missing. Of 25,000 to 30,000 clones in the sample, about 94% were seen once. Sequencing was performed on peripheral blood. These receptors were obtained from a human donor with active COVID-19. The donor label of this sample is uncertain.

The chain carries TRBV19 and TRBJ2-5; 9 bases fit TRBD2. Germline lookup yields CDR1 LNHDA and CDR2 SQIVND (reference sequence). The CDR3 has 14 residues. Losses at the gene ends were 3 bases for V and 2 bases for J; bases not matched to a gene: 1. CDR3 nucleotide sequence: TGTGCCAGTAGTATGCTAGCGGGACAAGAGACCCAGTACTTC. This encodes CASSMLAGQETQYF.

As DNA, the CDR3 is TGTGCCACTGGGACTAGCGAAGAGACCCAGTACTTC. Translation: CATGTSEETQYF. J is TRBJ2-5 and V is TRBV15; TRBD2 matches at 10 bases. Per the germline V gene, CDR1 is LNHNV and CDR2 is YYDKDF (reference sequence). Trimming at V came to 9 bases and at J to 3 bases, leaving 1 base not matched to a gene. This CDR3 has 12 residues.

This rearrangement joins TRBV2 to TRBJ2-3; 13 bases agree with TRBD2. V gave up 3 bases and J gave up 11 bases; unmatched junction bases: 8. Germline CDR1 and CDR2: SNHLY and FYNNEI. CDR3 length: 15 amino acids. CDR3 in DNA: TGTGCCAGCAGTGAGTGGACTAGCGGGAGCGGGATGCAGTATTTT. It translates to CASSEWTSGSGMQYF.

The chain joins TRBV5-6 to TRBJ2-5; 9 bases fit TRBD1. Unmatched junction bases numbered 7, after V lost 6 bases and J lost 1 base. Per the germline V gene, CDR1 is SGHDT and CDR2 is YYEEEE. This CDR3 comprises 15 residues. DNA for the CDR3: TGTGCCAGCACCTGGGGACAGGGCTTCCAAGAGACCCAGTACTTC. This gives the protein CASTWGQGFQETQYF.

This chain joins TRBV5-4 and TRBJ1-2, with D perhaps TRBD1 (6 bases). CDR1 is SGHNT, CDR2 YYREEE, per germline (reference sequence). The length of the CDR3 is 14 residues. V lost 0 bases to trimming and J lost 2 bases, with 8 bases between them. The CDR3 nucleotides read TGTGCCAGCAGCTTGGACAGGGTAAACTATGGCTACACCTTC. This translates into CASSLDRVNYGYTF.

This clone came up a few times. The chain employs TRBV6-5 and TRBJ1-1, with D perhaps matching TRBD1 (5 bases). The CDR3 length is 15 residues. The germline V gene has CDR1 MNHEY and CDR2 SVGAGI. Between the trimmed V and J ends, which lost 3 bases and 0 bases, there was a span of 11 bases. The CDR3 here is CASSYRQPMNTEAFF. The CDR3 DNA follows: TGTGCCAGCAGTTATAGACAGCCGATGAACACTGAAGCTTTCTTT.

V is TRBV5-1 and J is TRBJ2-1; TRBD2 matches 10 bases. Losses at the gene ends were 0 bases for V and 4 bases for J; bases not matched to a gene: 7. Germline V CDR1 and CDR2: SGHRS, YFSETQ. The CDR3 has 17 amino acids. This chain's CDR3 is CASSLGLTSGAYNEQFF. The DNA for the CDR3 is TGCGCCAGCAGCTTGGGACTAACTAGCGGGGCATACAATGAGCAGTTCTTC.